The source of this T cell receptor beta chain is a study of cytomegalovirus exposure and HLA in healthy donors. PCR involved 60 Vbeta and 13 Jbeta primers. Here immunoSEQ multiplex PCR was the method, and the copy in TCRdb shows in-frame clones only, minus some. The sample yields 150,000 or so clones, over 65% seen once. The origin of this receptor is a young man in good health and CMV-seropositive. Sequencing input: PBMCs.

CDR3 DNA: TGTGCCAGTAGTATGGCTTCAGGGGGGAACGAGCAGTACTTC. Translating gives CASSMASGGNEQYF. This chain connects TRBV19 to TRBJ2-7; the D gene is possibly TRBD1 (7 bases). CDR1 LNHDA and CDR2 SQIVND come from the germline V gene (reference sequence). The CDR3 has 14 amino acids. Trimming shortened V by 3 bases and J by 5 bases, and 14 bases separated the two germline ends.